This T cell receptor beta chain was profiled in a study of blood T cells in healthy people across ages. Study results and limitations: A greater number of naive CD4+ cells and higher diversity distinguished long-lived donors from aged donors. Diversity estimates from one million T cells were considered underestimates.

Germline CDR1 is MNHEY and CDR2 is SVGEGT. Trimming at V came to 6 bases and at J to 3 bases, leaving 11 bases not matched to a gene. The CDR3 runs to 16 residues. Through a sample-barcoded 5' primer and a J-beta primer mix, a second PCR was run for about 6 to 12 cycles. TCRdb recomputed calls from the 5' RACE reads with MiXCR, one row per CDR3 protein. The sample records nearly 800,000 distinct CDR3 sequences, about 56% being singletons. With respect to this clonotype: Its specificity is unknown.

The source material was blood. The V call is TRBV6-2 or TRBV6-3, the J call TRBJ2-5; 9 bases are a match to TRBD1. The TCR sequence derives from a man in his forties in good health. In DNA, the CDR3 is TGTGCCAGCAGCAAAGACAGGGGGTTGAAGGAAGAGACCCAGTACTTC. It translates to CASSKDRGLKEETQYF.